Below, 11 T cell receptor beta chains from the same sample are listed, as sequenced in a study of cytomegalovirus exposure and HLA in healthy donors. This PCR relied on a set of 60 Vbeta primers and 13 Jbeta primers. TCRdb keeps only in-frame clones here, not all; method: immunoSEQ multiplex PCR. The repertoire table contains around 100,000 clones. Material for sequencing was PBMCs. The receptor source for this set is a young woman in good health and CMV-seronegative.

This chain's CDR3 is CAISAGQGNQPQHF. Written as DNA, the CDR3 is TGTGCCATCAGTGCAGGGCAGGGTAATCAGCCCCAGCATTTT. The rearrangement links TRBV10-3 to TRBJ1-5; TRBD1 might be the D (5 bases). Trimming took off 4 bases at V and 4 bases at J, with 11 bases between the two ends. The CDR3 length is 14 residues. Germline V CDR1 and CDR2: ENHRY, SYGVKD.

The chain combines TRBV30 with TRBJ2-5; a possible D gene is TRBD1 (5 bases). The CDR3 loop spans 14 amino acids. V was trimmed by 5 bases and J by 1 base, leaving 14 bases between them. Per germline, CDR1 GTSNPN and CDR2 SVGIG (reference sequence). For the CDR3, the DNA is TGTGCCTGGCAGCTCCACAGGTCCCAAGAGACCCAGTACTTC. Translating it yields CAWQLHRSQETQYF.

The CDR3: CASSAATGENSPLHF. The DNA of the CDR3 is TGTGCCAGCAGTGCGGCGACAGGGGAGAATTCACCCCTCCACTTT. The gene calls are TRBV6-1 and TRBJ1-6; 8 bases agree with TRBD1. Trimming at V came to 4 bases and at J to 7 bases, leaving 6 bases not matched to a gene. The CDR3 runs to 15 residues. Germline CDR1 reads MNHNS; CDR2 reads SASEGT.

CDR3 protein: CASSSRGAGGQPQHF. CDR3 bases: TGTGCCAGCAGTTCAAGGGGGGCAGGGGGTCAGCCCCAGCATTTT. This chain connects TRBV27 to TRBJ1-5; 7 nucleotides agree with TRBD1. Germline lookup yields CDR1 MNHEY and CDR2 SMNVEV (reference sequence). V lost 4 bases, J lost 6 bases, and 9 bases stayed unmatched. The CDR3 has 15 residues.

The V call is TRBV25-1, the J call TRBJ1-5; possible D gene TRBD1, 6 bases. CDR1 MGHDK and CDR2 SYGVNS come from the germline V gene. The ends were cut back, 5 bases at V and 6 bases at J, with 14 bases in the middle. The CDR3 sequence is 14 residues long. DNA for the CDR3: TGTGCCAGCAGTAACAGGGAAGGGGGTCAGCCCCAGCATTTT. Encoded protein: CASSNREGGQPQHF.

The gene calls are TRBV4-2 and TRBJ2-7; 7 nucleotides align to TRBD1. CDR3 length: 15 amino acids. The germline CDR1 and CDR2 sequences are LGHNA and YNFKEQ. The junction had 3 bases not matched to a gene; V was cut back by 1 base and J by 0 bases. The CDR3 spells CASSQVWDSSYEQYF. As DNA, the CDR3 is TGTGCCAGCAGCCAAGTGTGGGACAGCTCCTACGAGCAGTACTTC.

The rearrangement links TRBV29-1 to TRBJ2-2, with D tentatively TRBD2 (5 bases). V was clipped by 2 bases and J by 6 bases, with 7 bases between them. Germline loops: CDR1 SQVTM, CDR2 ANQGSEA. The CDR3 is 12 residues long. CDR3 protein: CSVESGSGELFF. The CDR3, as DNA: TGCAGCGTTGAATCGGGATCCGGGGAGCTGTTTTTT.

The chain recombines TRBV28 with TRBJ2-2; 8 positions agree with TRBD1. V shed 7 bases, J shed 3 bases, and the junction held 1 base outside the gene matches. CDR1 is MDHEN and CDR2 is SYDVKM in the germline V gene. CDR3 length equals 13 residues. CDR3 coding DNA: TGTGCCAGCAAACAGGGGGACACCGGGGAGCTGTTTTTT. Translated, it gives CASKQGDTGELFF.

V and J are TRBV9 and TRBJ2-7; TRBD2 is a possible D gene (5 bases). Per the germline V gene, CDR1 is SGDLS and CDR2 is YYNGEE. V lost 0 bases and J lost 2, with 12 bases in between. The CDR3 consists of 15 residues. The CDR3 is CASSVDEGPTYEQYF. The CDR3 DNA is TGTGCCAGCAGCGTAGACGAGGGCCCCACCTACGAGCAGTACTTC.

The chain joins TRBV19 to TRBJ2-7; D not certain. V was shortened by 5 bases and J by 13 bases, with 15 bases between the two germline ends. From germline, CDR1 is LNHDA and CDR2 SQIVND (reference sequence). The CDR3 has 11 amino acids. The CDR3 here is CASSPRRSGYF. The CDR3 DNA sequence: TGTGCCAGTAGTCCCCGGCGTTCAGGATACTTC.

The chain joins TRBV18 to TRBJ1-2, with D maybe TRBD1 (6 bases). Trimming cost V 6 bases and J 8 bases, with 19 bases left between them. CDR1 and CDR2 (germline): KGHSH, LQKENI. CDR3 size: 14 residues. The CDR3 nucleotides are TGTGCCAGCTCGAAGGACAGTCGAAGCGGCGGCTACACCTTC. It specifies CASSKDSRSGGYTF.